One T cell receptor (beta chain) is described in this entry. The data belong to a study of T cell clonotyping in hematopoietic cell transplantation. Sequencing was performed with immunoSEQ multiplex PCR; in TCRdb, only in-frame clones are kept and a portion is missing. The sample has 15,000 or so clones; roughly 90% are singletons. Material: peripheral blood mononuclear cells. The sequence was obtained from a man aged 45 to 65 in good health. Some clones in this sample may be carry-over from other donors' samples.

The CDR3 protein is CASRPGQDSSPLHF. The CDR3 nucleotides are TGTGCCAGCAGGCCAGGACAAGACTCTTCACCCCTCCACTTT. The chain combines TRBV6-5 with TRBJ1-6, with D maybe TRBD1 (5 bases). CDR3 length equals 14 residues. The V gene lost 6 bases and the J gene lost 9 bases, with 15 bases spanning the gap. CDR1 MNHEY and CDR2 SVGAGI come from the germline V gene.